This T cell receptor beta chain was identified during a study of molecular identifiers for immune sequencing clone quantification. A CD8+CD4-CCR7+CD45RA+ gate was used to sort naive CD8 T cells. Trimming left V 2 bases short and J 0 bases short, with 12 bases between. The germline CDR1 and CDR2 sequences are MNHNS and SASEGT. This CDR3 has 16 amino acids. Of note for this clonotype: Its antigen is as yet unknown.

General study findings and limits: Jurkat TCR RNA spiked in from one cell reportedly remained identifiable amid roughly 940,000 naive cells.

Bulk TCR libraries used previously described methods and listed TCR primers. One entry per CDR3 protein, called by TCRdb with MiXCR from the PCR reads. The table lists over 300,000 distinct CDR3 sequences, roughly 24% of them singletons. Input material: naive CD8+ T cells from blood, with Jurkat cell RNA spiked in. Regarding subset: FACS-sorted CD8+CD4-CCR7+CD45RA+ naive T cells. The clonotype was recovered from a human donor in good health. Some libraries in this study had Jurkat cell RNA spiked in. The chain employs TRBV6-1 and TRBJ2-3; D tentatively reads TRBD1 or TRBD2 (6 bases each). DNA for the CDR3: TGTGCCAGCAGTGAATTTACAGGGACTAGCACAGATACGCAGTATTTT. Its translation: CASSEFTGTSTDTQYF.